Detailed here is one T cell receptor beta chain. The antigen is undetermined. MiXCR was run by TCRdb on the RT-PCR reads, yielding one entry per CDR3 protein. The data contain 550,000 to 800,000 distinct CDR3 sequences, around 16% of them singletons. V was pared by 2 bases and J by 1 base, with 12 bases between. The CDR3 is 17 amino acids. This entry is derived from a study of response to subunit inactivated influenza vaccine. General observations from the study: Authors suggested each seasonal flu vaccination may recruit only limited numbers of new T cells.

The sequences come from PBMCs from blood, collected approximately 12 days after vaccination. V gene TRBV12-3 or TRBV12-4 combines with J gene TRBJ1-6; tentative D call: TRBD1 (5 bases). This sequence originates from a man aged 50 to 60 who received an inactivated influenza vaccine. The chain's CDR3 is CASSLRVGRSYNSPLHF. The CDR3 DNA reads TGTGCCAGCAGTTTACGGGTGGGGCGTTCCTATAATTCACCCCTCCACTTT.